The present TCR beta chain was sequenced within a study of T cell repertoires in cytomegalovirus infection. Study-wide context: Recently identified HLA-C-restricted CMV epitopes were among the peptides used.

TCRdb analysed the reads with MiXCR anew, one entry per CDR3 protein. The sample records 200,000 to 250,000 distinct CDR3 sequences, 35% to 45% being singletons. This clonotype occurred many times. The antigen is undetermined. Germline V lookup: CDR1 SNHLY, CDR2 FYNNEI. The germline V and J ends were trimmed by 4 bases and 4 bases, with 7 bases remaining between them. CDR3 length: 12 residues. The chain recombines TRBV2 with TRBJ1-1; D call uncertain. Sequencing used CD8+ T cells from cultured PBMCs, obtained from culture after CMV antigen stimulation. The TCR comes from a human donor in good health (CMV status not recorded). Some clones in this sample may be carry-over from other donors' samples. The CDR3 sequence is CASSALRTEAFF. Written as DNA, the CDR3 is TGTGCCAGCAGTGCTCTGCGCACTGAAGCTTTCTTT. The whole variable domain, filled in from reference TRBV2 and TRBJ1-1, reads EPEVTQTPSHQVTQMGQEVILRCVPISNHLYFYWYRQILGQKVEFLVSFYNNEISEKSEIFDDQFSVERPDGSNFTLKIRSTKLEDSAMYFCASSALRTEAFFGQGTRLTVV.